This is a list of T cell receptor beta chains from one sample in a study of tumour-infiltrating T cells in Burkitt lymphoma. Clones were read by immunoSEQ multiplex PCR, and TCRdb kept only the in-frame ones, dropping some. The table includes approximately 14,000 clones, 65% to 90% detected once. The sample consisted of tumor tissue. Source of these receptors: a human donor with diffuse large B-cell lymphoma. Each CDR3 is given with its conserved first and last residue. Not all rows give a size; the values are once, few, many and, for expanded clones, a class.

clone size | V gene | CDR3 protein
NA | TRBV30 | CAWSVRGGHGNTIYF
NA | TRBV29-1 | CSVEDGADTQYF
NA | TRBV9 | CASSSGQGWSTEAFF
NA | TRBV25-1 | CASIETGGYGYTF
NA | TRBV6-4 | CASKAREDSPLHF
NA | TRBV10-3 | CAISDPDLLAGGPEQYF
NA | TRBV2 | CASRGDWNTGELFF
few | TRBV5-6 | CASSLRQGEKLFF
NA | TRBV27 | CASSFWQAGTDTQYF
NA | TRBV5-4 | CASSLIPADEQFF
NA | TRBV4-3 | CASSQEPSGTASYEQYF
NA | TRBV4-3 | CASSQDGRGRGAVGELFF
few | TRBV5-4 | CASSRQGSTDTQYF
NA | TRBV29-1 | CSAQTSNTQYF
NA | TRBV6-6 | CASSYQGELNYYTF
NA | TRBV19 | CASSIYPNEGIDGYTF
once | TRBV14 | CASSQTGTGNYYGYTF
once | TRBV5-5 | CASSLSGTEAFF
NA | TRBV6-5 | CASSYSSGRNYEQYF
NA | TRBV4-3 | CASSQEQGAGTIYF
NA | TRBV9 | CASSVRGNQETQYF
NA | TRBV4-1 | CASSQDSTGWGNTIYF
NA | TRBV2 | CASSEAEPTTEAFF
NA | TRBV9 | CASSWTASTDTQYF
NA | TRBV10-3 | CAIKGDEKLFF
NA | TRBV12-5 | CASQRGLNTGELFF
NA | TRBV4-3 | CASSPSSFSGNTIYF
once | TRBV4-3 | CASSQGAIQRGRDTQYF
medium-sized | TRBV15 | CATSPLGGDYGYTF
NA | TRBV7-6 | CASSLDLDRSRPQYF
NA | TRBV19 | CASSLAGGDYNEQFF
NA | TRBV27 | CASSSARTSGSSYNEQFF
NA | TRBV10-2 | CASSEASGARGISHPYF
NA | TRBV6-5 | CASSSAFYTEAFF
NA | TRBV19 | CASSMGQAYEQYF
NA | TRBV5-6 | CASSLTGNSPLHF
NA | TRBV6-5 | CASRPGTGGFEQYF
NA | TRBV6-5 | CASSYTTEAFF
NA | TRBV5-4 | CASRGGTGRMNTEAFF
NA | TRBV6-5 | CASRGIETQYF
NA | TRBV7-2 | CASSPGEYNGYTF